One sample yielded the 16 T cell receptor beta chains listed below, sequenced in a study of response to subunit inactivated influenza vaccine. In TCRdb, the RT-PCR reads were re-called with MiXCR into one record per CDR3 protein. The sample has about 540,000 distinct CDR3 sequences, under 30% seen once. A further study also used this sample, focusing on T cells expressing NK-cell markers. From that report: The authors made TCR beta cDNA libraries by 5'RACE template switching. This switching added a universal primer site and UMIs.

Source: CD4+ T cells sorted from PBMCs, taken about 11 days after vaccination. The receptors were gathered from a man aged 50 or older who received an inactivated influenza vaccine.

The chain has TRBV7-2 and TRBJ2-5; D uncertain. CDR1 SGHTA and CDR2 FQGNSA come from the germline V gene. The CDR3 spans 15 residues. Trimming left V 2 bases short and J 5 bases short, with 15 bases between. The CDR3 spells CASSLWYDTRETQYF. The CDR3 region has the DNA TGTGCCAGCAGCTTATGGTACGACACTCGGGAGACCCAGTACTTC.

V and J are TRBV2 and TRBJ2-5; perhaps TRBD1 as D (5 bases). V gave up 7 bases and J gave up 3 bases, with 12 bases separating them. The CDR3 covers 13 residues. Germline values: CDR1 SNHLY, CDR2 FYNNEI. CDR3 residues: CASTRQREETQYF. The CDR3 region has the DNA TGTGCCAGCACCCGACAGAGAGAAGAGACCCAGTACTTC.

In DNA, the CDR3 is TGTGCCACCGGGGGGGGGATCAATCAGCCCCAGCATTTT. Residues: CATGGGINQPQHF. This chain links TRBV24-1 with TRBJ1-5; D is possibly TRBD1 (5 bases). Germline V gives CDR1 KGHDR, CDR2 SFDVKD. Trimming removed 9 bases at V and 3 bases at J, with 11 bases between. The CDR3 contains 13 residues.

This clonotype was observed a few times. The chain carries TRBV5-1 and TRBJ2-7; 10 positions match TRBD2. The CDR3 length is 15 residues. The V gene end was trimmed by 4 bases and the J gene end by 7 bases; junction bases not matched to a gene: 11. Germline CDR1 is SGHRS and CDR2 is YFSETQ. The CDR3 is CASSAALAGYGEQYF. The DNA of the CDR3 is TGCGCCAGCAGCGCCGCACTAGCGGGGTACGGGGAGCAGTACTTC. The full variable domain, rest sourced from reference TRBV5-1 and TRBJ2-7, is KAGVTQTPRYLIKTRGQQVTLSCSPISGHRSVSWYQQTPGQGLQFLFEYFSETQRNKGNFPGRFSGRQFSNSRSEMNVSTLELGDSALYLCASSAALAGYGEQYFGPGTRLTVT.

The rearrangement joins TRBV24-1 to TRBJ2-1; maybe TRBD2 (6 bases). V was trimmed by 8 bases and J by 4 bases, leaving 20 bases between them. Germline CDR1 is KGHDR and CDR2 is SFDVKD. CDR3 size: 16 residues. Written as DNA, the CDR3 is TGTGCCACCACCGATGGGGAGGCAGGGAAGTACAATGAGCAGTTCTTC. Amino acid sequence: CATTDGEAGKYNEQFF.

This clonotype was found a few times. The chain joins TRBV28 to TRBJ1-2, with 10 bases fitting TRBD1. With 6 bases clipped from V and 2 bases from J, the junction kept 9 bases outside the gene matches. The CDR3 runs to 16 residues. Per the germline V gene, CDR1 is MDHEN and CDR2 is SYDVKM. CDR3 DNA sequence: TGTGCCAGCAGCTATGGGACAGGGGCTCAGAACTATGGCTACACCTTC. Translated, it gives CASSYGTGAQNYGYTF.

This clonotype was recorded many times. This rearrangement joins TRBV5-1 to TRBJ2-5; TRBD2 might be the D (6 bases). Germline CDR1 and CDR2: SGHRS and YFSETQ. The V gene lost 0 bases and the J gene lost 4 bases, with 7 bases spanning the gap. This CDR3 has 13 amino acids. The CDR3 DNA sequence: TGCGCCAGCAGCTTGGGACTAGGAGAGACCCAGTACTTC. It translates to CASSLGLGETQYF.

The J gene is TRBJ2-7, the V gene TRBV28; 7 nucleotides align to TRBD1. The V segment lost 6 bases and the J segment 3 bases; nucleotides outside the gene matches: 8. The CDR3 sequence is 14 residues long. CDR1 and CDR2 from the germline V gene are MDHEN and SYDVKM. Here the CDR3 DNA reads TGTGCCAGCAGCATACTGGGACAGAACTACGAGCAGTACTTC. Encoded protein: CASSILGQNYEQYF.

The chain recombines TRBV5-5 with TRBJ1-1, with D possibly TRBD1 on 5 matching bases. The CDR3 is 13 residues long. Looked up from germline, CDR1 is SGHKS and CDR2 is YYEKEE (reference sequence). Trimming took off 4 bases at V and 6 bases at J, with 13 bases between the two ends. The CDR3 region has the DNA TGTGCCAGCAGCATCGGGACGATCTCTGAAGCTTTCTTT. Translation: CASSIGTISEAFF.

This clonotype was found a few times. The V gene is TRBV6-1, the J gene TRBJ2-7, with TRBD1 matching 7 bases. The CDR3 loop spans 14 amino acids. V lost 8 bases and J lost 1; bases outside the gene matches: 8. Germline values: CDR1 MNHNS, CDR2 SASEGT. The CDR3 sequence: CASETRDRSYEQYF. In DNA, the CDR3 is TGTGCCAGCGAGACCCGGGACAGATCCTACGAGCAGTACTTC.

This clonotype was detected ten times or more. This chain links TRBV5-1 with TRBJ2-2; maybe TRBD1 (5 bases). This CDR3 has 17 amino acids. V gave up 0 bases and J gave up 3 bases, with 15 bases separating them. Germline V gene sequence: CDR1 SGHRS, CDR2 YFSETQ. This CDR3 reads CASSLAGRDGYTGELFF. DNA for the CDR3: TGCGCCAGCAGCTTGGCCGGCAGGGATGGTTACACCGGGGAGCTGTTTTTT. Drawing the rest from reference TRBV5-1 and TRBJ2-2, the complete variable domain is KAGVTQTPRYLIKTRGQQVTLSCSPISGHRSVSWYQQTPGQGLQFLFEYFSETQRNKGNFPGRFSGRQFSNSRSEMNVSTLELGDSALYLCASSLAGRDGYTGELFFGEGSRLTVL.

The table lists this clonotype with a few counts. V and J are TRBV11-2 and TRBJ1-1; perhaps TRBD1 as D (5 bases). This CDR3 is built from 15 residues. Trimming stripped 5 bases from V and 0 bases from J, with 13 bases between. Germline values: CDR1 SGHAT, CDR2 FQNNGV. CDR3 sequence: CASSERWGMNTEAFF. For the CDR3, the DNA is TGTGCCAGCAGCGAACGATGGGGCATGAACACTGAAGCTTTCTTT.

The CDR3 loop is CASSQDQLAEINNEQFF. In DNA form, the CDR3 reads TGTGCCAGCAGCCAAGATCAACTAGCGGAGATTAACAATGAGCAGTTCTTC. The V call is TRBV4-2, the J call TRBJ2-1; 8 bases match TRBD2. Trimming removed 0 bases from V and 5 bases from J; junction bases left unmatched: 9. CDR1 is LGHNA, CDR2 YNFKEQ, per germline. The CDR3 extends over 17 amino acids.

This clonotype turned up a few times. The genes are TRBV20-1 and TRBJ2-4; tentatively, D is TRBD2 (6 bases). This CDR3 has 13 amino acids. The germline gives CDR1 DFQATT, CDR2 SNEGSKA (reference sequence). Trimming took 3 bases from V and 7 from J, leaving 13 bases between them. The CDR3 DNA sequence: TGCAGTGCTAGCCGACTAGGGGTGAACATTCAGTACTTC. It codes for CSASRLGVNIQYF.

The gene calls are TRBV18 and TRBJ2-7; possibly TRBD1 for D (6 bases). Germline V lookup: CDR1 KGHSH, CDR2 LQKENI. The V and J ends lost 2 bases and 4 bases respectively, with 15 bases between them. The CDR3 sequence is 15 residues long. The CDR3 nucleotides read TGTGCCAGCTCACCATCCCCAGGGGAAACTTACGAGCAGTACTTC. Translated: CASSPSPGETYEQYF.

This clonotype was detected ten times or more. V usage is TRBV20-1 and J usage is TRBJ1-2; 11 bases are a match to TRBD1. Germline loops: CDR1 DFQATT, CDR2 SNEGSKA (reference sequence). This CDR3 has 15 residues. With 6 bases clipped from V and 2 bases from J, the junction kept 8 bases outside the gene matches. The CDR3 nucleotides are TGCAGTGCCTCCCCCCGGGACAGGGGGAACTATGGCTACACCTTC. It translates to CSASPRDRGNYGYTF.